The subject of this entry is one T cell receptor beta chain. TCRdb re-analysed the 5' RACE reads in MiXCR, keeping a single row per CDR3 protein. The sample yields around 510,000 distinct CDR3 sequences, 13% to 15% seen once. The data are from a study of identical twins. The V gene's germline CDR1 is MDHEN and CDR2 SYDVKM. This CDR3 contains 13 residues. Trimming removed 11 bases from V and 6 bases from J, with 20 bases in between. The same data also went into a second study, on yellow fever vaccine responses in identical twins.

Sequencing was performed on CD4+ T cells sorted from blood. The genes are TRBV28 and TRBJ2-7; unclear D gene. This TCR derives from a woman aged 18-29 years in good health. CDR3 nucleotide sequence: TGTGCCTCCAACCGCGAACCTAGGAGCGAGCAGTACTTC. Translated: CASNREPRSEQYF.